This TCR beta chain was found in a study of radiotherapy plus CTLA-4 blockade in lung cancer. For the study at large: Patients showed objective responses in under 20% of cases and disease control in roughly 31%.

Details on this clone: The target antigen is unknown.

Lung cancer patients with chemo-refractory metastatic non-small-cell disease were given focal radiation plus CTLA-4 blockade with ipilimumab. This CDR3 is 15 amino acids long. The V and J ends lost 6 bases and 4 bases respectively, with 19 bases between them. The germline V gene has CDR1 SGHDT and CDR2 YYEEEE. The repertoire was sequenced with immunoSEQ multiplex PCR; TCRdb's copy has only in-frame clones and lacks some. The profile shows about 45,000 clones, over 55% of them singletons. Study results and limitations: Subsequent to radiotherapy plus ipilimumab, tumor-derived TCR clones underwent expansion in blood.

The source material was peripheral blood, sampled from a patient treated with radiotherapy plus ipilimumab. The TCR comes from a human donor with non-small cell lung cancer who had a partial response to radiotherapy plus ipilimumab. The chain has TRBV5-6 and TRBJ1-2; maybe TRBD1 (6 bases). CDR3 residues: CASTLGDTLVYGYTF. CDR3 coding DNA: TGTGCCAGCACCCTTGGGGACACCCTTGTCTATGGCTACACCTTC. Based on the CDR3 plus reference TRBV5-6 and TRBJ1-2, the full variable domain is DAGVTQSPTHLIKTRGQQVTLRCSPKSGHDTVSWYQQALGQGPQFIFQYYEEEERQRGNFPDRFSGHQFPNYSSELNVNALLLGDSALYLCASTLGDTLVYGYTFGSGTRLTVV.